Detailed here is one T cell receptor beta chain. This sample stems from a study of cytomegalovirus exposure and HLA in healthy donors. PCR was performed using 60 Vbeta and 13 Jbeta primers. TCRdb keeps only in-frame clones here, not all; method: immunoSEQ multiplex PCR. The repertoire table contains roughly 57,000 clones. Sequenced sample: PBMCs. This clonotype was obtained from a woman in her 30s in good health and CMV-seropositive.

CDR3 region: CSVEEGQGAYEQYF. The CDR3, as DNA: TGCAGCGTTGAAGAGGGACAGGGGGCTTACGAGCAGTACTTC. The J gene is TRBJ2-7, the V gene TRBV29-1; 12 bases map to TRBD1. After removal of 0 bases from V and 4 bases from J, the junction contained 1 base not matched to a gene. Germline V gene sequence: CDR1 SQVTM, CDR2 ANQGSEA. This CDR3 is built from 14 residues.